This T cell receptor beta chain was retrieved from a study of metastatic and nonmetastatic thyroid tumors. At the level of the study: Repertoires were compared across blood and tumor or nodule tissue from malignant and benign thyroid patients. Study results and limitations: Benign nodules reportedly had significantly lower TCR beta diversity than malignant thyroid tumors in blood and tumor.

There were no patients who had received any treatment before thyroid surgery. In its sample, this clone was seen a few times. Its antigen is currently unknown. This CDR3 spans 12 amino acids. V gave up 3 bases and J gave up 5 bases; unmatched junction bases: 0. In the original processing: It was from CDR3 differences across clinicopathological groups that a distant-metastasis classifier for papillary thyroid cancer was built. TCRdb ran MiXCR on the PCR reads. The V and J calls shown here were made by TCRdb, not taken from the authors' results. The data contain some 7,100 clones, under 35% of them singletons.

This TCR came from a female donor with papillary thyroid cancer or a benign thyroid nodule (not recorded which). Some clones in this sample may be carry-over from other donors' samples. V gene TRBV12-3 or TRBV12-4 combines with J gene TRBJ1-1; TRBD1 aligns across 7 bases. Sequences were obtained from adjacent normal tissue. As DNA, the CDR3 is TGTGCCAGCAGTTTCAGGGGGACTGAAGCTTTCTTT. Its translation is CASSFRGTEAFF.